One and the same sample provided the 3 T cell receptor beta chains below, sequenced in a study of PD-1 blockade in classical Hodgkin lymphoma. Assay: immunoSEQ multiplex PCR; the TCRdb copy retains only in-frame clones and omits some. Among fewer than 20,000 clones listed, about nine tenths were seen once. Time point meaning: newly diagnosed, previously untreated cHL patient sample. Thawed PBMCs underwent magnetic negative selection to yield purified CD4+ T cells. Input material: CD4+ T cells from blood. The receptors were gathered from a human donor with classical Hodgkin lymphoma.

This rearrangement joins TRBV19 to TRBJ2-7, with D maybe TRBD1 (7 bases). CDR1 and CDR2 from the germline V gene are LNHDA and SQIVND (reference sequence). CDR3 length: 14 amino acids. Trimming removed 7 bases at V and 2 bases at J, with 15 bases between. In DNA, the CDR3 is TGTGCCAGTAAGGGCGGGGACAGTCCCTACGAGCAGTACTTC. Amino acids: CASKGGDSPYEQYF. Using reference TRBV19 and TRBJ2-7 for the parts outside the CDR3, the full variable domain is DGGITQSPKYLFRKEGQNVTLSCEQNLNHDAMYWYRQDPGQGLRLIYYSQIVNDFQKGDIAEGYSVSREKKESFPLTVTSAQKNPTAFYLCASKGGDSPYEQYFGPGTRLTVT.

V and J are TRBV7-3 and TRBJ1-1; D is uncertain. The CDR3 extends over 15 amino acids. Germline CDR1 reads SGHTA; CDR2 reads FQGTGA. The V and J ends lost 4 bases and 8 bases respectively, with 20 bases between them. In DNA form, the CDR3 reads TGTGCCAGCAGCTCCCGAGGTGTAGAGGGCCCCGAAGCTTTCTTT. Translating it yields CASSSRGVEGPEAFF.

The J gene is TRBJ2-1, the V gene TRBV29-1; 10 nucleotides match TRBD2. The V gene end was trimmed by 7 bases and the J gene end by 10 bases; junction bases not matched to a gene: 13. The CDR3 extends over 14 amino acids. The germline gives CDR1 SQVTM, CDR2 ANQGSEA. CDR3 bases: TGCAGCGCTAGACTTAGCGGGGGGCCAGCGGAGCAGTTCTTC. Translation: CSARLSGGPAEQFF.